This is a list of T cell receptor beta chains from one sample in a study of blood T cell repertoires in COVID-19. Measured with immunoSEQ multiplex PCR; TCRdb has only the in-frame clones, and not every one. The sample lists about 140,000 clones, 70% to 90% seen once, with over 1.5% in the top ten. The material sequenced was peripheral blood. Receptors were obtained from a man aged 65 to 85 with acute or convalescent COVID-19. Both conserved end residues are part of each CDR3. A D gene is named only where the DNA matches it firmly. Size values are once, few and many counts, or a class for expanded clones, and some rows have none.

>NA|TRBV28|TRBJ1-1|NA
CASSTQGFLDTEAFF
TGTGCCAGCAGTACCCAGGGGTTTCTTGACACTGAAGCTTTCTTT
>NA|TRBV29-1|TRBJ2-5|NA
CSVVRGQETQYF
TGCAGCGTTGTACGGGGACAAGAGACCCAGTACTTC
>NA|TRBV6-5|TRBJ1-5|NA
CASSSENYQPQHF
TGTGCCAGCAGCTCCGAAAACTATCAGCCCCAGCATTTT
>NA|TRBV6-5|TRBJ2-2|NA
CASSPGRGYTGELFF
TGTGCCAGCAGTCCCGGAAGGGGGTACACCGGGGAGCTGTTTTTT
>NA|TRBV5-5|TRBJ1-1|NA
CASSLQLHLNTEAFF
TGTGCCAGCAGCTTACAGCTTCACCTGAACACTGAAGCTTTCTTT
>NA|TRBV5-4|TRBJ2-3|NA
CAAQFSGTDTQYF
TGTGCCGCGCAGTTTTCGGGGACAGATACGCAGTATTTT
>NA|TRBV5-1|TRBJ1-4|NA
CASSEGGRAREKLFF
TGCGCCAGCAGCGAAGGCGGGAGGGCCCGAGAAAAACTGTTTTTT
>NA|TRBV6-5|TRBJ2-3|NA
CASSLDYQMDTQYF
TGTGCCAGCAGTTTGGACTACCAAATGGATACGCAGTATTTT
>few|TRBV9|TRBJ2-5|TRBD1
CASSVGDRDKTQYF
TGTGCCAGCAGCGTAGGGGACAGAGACAAGACCCAGTACTTC
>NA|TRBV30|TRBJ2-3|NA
CAWSLGGSSTDTQYF
TGTGCCTGGAGTTTAGGCGGATCTAGCACAGATACGCAGTATTTT
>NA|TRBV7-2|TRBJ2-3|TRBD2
CASSPYRAGGRSAQYF
TGTGCCAGCAGCCCTTACCGAGCGGGGGGGCGGTCGGCGCAGTATTTT
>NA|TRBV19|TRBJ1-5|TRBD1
CASVDRDQPQHF
TGTGCCTCGGTGGACAGGGATCAGCCCCAGCATTTT
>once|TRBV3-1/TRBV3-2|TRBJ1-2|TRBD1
CASSPLGTGSVGYTF
TGTGCCAGCAGCCCCTTAGGGACAGGTTCGGTAGGCTACACCTTC
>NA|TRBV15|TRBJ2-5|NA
CATSRELEETQYF
TGTGCCACCAGCAGAGAGTTGGAGGAGACCCAGTACTTC
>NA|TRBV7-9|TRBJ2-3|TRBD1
CASSLRGDRADTQYF
TGTGCCAGCAGCTTAAGGGGGGACAGGGCAGATACGCAGTATTTT
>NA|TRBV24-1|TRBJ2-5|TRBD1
CAPRGLETQYF
TGTGCCCCAAGGGGGCTTGAGACCCAGTACTTC
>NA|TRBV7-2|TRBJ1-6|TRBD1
CASTRQGVQGVSYNSPLHF
TGTGCCAGCACCAGACAGGGGGTACAAGGAGTTTCCTATAATTCACCCCTCCACTTT
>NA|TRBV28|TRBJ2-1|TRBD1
CASSFVGQGDEQFF
TGTGCCAGCAGTTTCGTGGGACAGGGAGATGAGCAGTTCTTC